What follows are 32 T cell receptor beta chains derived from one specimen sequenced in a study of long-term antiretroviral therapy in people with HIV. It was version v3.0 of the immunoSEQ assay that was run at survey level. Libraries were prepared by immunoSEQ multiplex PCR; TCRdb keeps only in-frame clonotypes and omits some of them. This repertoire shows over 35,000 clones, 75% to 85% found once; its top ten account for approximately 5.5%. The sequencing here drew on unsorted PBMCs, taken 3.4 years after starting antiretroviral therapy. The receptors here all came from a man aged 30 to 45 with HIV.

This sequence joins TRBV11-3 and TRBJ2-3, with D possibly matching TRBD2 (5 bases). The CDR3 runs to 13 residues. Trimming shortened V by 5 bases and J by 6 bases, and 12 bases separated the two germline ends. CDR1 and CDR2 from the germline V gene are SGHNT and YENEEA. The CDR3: CASSLDGEDTQYF. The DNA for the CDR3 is TGTGCCAGCAGCCTCGACGGGGAGGATACGCAGTATTTT. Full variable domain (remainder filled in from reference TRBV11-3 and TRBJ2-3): EAGVVQSPRYKIIEKKQPVAFWCNPISGHNTLYWYLQNLGQGPELLIRYENEEAVDDSQLPKDRFSAERLKGVDSTLKIQPAELGDSAVYLCASSLDGEDTQYFGPGTRLTVL.

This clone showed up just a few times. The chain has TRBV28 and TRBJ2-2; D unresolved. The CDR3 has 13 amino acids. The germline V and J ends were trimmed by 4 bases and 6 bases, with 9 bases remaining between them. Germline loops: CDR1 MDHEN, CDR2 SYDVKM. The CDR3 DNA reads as TGTGCCAGCAGTTGGGCGATACCCGGGGAGCTGTTTTTT. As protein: CASSWAIPGELFF.

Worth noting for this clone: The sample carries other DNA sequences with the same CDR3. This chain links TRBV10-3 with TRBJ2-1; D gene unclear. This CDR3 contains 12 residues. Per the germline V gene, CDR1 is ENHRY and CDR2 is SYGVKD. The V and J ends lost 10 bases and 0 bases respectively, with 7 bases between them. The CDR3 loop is CATRDSYNEQFF. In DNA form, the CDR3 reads TGTGCCACCCGAGACTCCTACAATGAGCAGTTCTTC.

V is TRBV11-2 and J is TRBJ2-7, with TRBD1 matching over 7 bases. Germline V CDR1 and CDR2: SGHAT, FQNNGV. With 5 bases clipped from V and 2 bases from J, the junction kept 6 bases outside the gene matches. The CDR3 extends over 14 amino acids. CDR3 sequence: CASSPQGTAYEQYF. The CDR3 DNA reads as TGTGCCAGCAGCCCCCAGGGGACAGCCTACGAGCAGTACTTC.

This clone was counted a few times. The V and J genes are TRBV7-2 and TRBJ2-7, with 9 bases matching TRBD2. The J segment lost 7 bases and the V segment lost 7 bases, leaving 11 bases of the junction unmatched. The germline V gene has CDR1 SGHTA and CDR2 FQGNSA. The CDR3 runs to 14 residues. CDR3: CASTLAGGPGEQYF. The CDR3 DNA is TGTGCCAGCACTCTCGCGGGAGGGCCGGGAGAGCAGTACTTC.

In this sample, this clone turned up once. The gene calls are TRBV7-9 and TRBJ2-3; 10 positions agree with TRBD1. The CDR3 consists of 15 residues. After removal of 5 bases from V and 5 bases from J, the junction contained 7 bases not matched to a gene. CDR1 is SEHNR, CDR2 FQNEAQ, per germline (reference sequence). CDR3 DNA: TGTGCCAGCAGCAGACAGACAGGGGGCTTAGATACGCAGTATTTT. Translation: CASSRQTGGLDTQYF.

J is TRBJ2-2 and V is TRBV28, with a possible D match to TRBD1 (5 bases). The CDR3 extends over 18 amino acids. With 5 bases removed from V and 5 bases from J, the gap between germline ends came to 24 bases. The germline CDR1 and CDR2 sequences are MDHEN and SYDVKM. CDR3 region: CASSPPLRLTGKTGELFF. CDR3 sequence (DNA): TGTGCCAGCAGTCCCCCCCTAAGACTTACAGGAAAAACCGGGGAGCTGTTTTTT.

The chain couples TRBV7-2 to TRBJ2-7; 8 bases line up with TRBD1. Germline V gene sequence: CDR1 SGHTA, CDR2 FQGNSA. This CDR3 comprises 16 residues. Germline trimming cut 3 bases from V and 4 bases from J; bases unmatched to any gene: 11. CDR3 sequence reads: CASSFGVAGGDYEQYF. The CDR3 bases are TGTGCCAGCAGCTTCGGGGTGGCAGGGGGCGATTACGAGCAGTACTTC.

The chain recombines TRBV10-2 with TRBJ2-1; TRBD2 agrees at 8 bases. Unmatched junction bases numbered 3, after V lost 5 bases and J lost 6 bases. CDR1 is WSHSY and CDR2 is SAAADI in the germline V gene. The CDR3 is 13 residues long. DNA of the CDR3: TGCGCCAGCAGTACGACTAGCGTCAATGAGCAGTTCTTC. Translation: CASSTTSVNEQFF.

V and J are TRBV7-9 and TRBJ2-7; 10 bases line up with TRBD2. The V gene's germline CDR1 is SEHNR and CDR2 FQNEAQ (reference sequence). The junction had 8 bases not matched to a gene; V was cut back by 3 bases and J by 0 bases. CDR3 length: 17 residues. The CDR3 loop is CASSFPSSGGSSYEQYF. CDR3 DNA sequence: TGTGCCAGCAGCTTTCCGTCTAGCGGGGGCAGCTCCTACGAGCAGTACTTC.

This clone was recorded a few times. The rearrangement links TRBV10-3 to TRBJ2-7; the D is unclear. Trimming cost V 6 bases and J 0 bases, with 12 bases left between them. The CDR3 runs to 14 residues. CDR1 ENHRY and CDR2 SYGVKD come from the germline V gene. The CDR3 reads CAIRKNMDSYEQYF. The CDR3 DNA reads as TGTGCCATCAGGAAAAACATGGACTCCTACGAGCAGTACTTC.

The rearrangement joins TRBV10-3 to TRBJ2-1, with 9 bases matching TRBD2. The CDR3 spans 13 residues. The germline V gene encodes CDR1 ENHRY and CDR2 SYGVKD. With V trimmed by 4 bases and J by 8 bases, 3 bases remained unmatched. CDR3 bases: TGTGCCATCAGTGTGCGGGAGGGCGATGAGCAGTTCTTC. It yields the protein CAISVREGDEQFF.

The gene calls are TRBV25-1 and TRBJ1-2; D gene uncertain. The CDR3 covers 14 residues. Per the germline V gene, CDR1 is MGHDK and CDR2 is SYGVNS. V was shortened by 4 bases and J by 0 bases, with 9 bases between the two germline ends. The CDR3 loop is CASSVGAANYGYTF. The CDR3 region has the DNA TGTGCCAGCAGTGTCGGAGCAGCTAACTATGGCTACACCTTC.

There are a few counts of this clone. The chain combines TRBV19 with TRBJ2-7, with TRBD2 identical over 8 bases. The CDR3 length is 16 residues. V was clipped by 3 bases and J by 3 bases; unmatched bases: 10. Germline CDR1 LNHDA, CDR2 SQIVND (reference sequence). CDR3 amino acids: CASSIPAGESSYEQYF. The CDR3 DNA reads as TGTGCCAGTAGTATTCCAGCGGGAGAAAGTAGCTACGAGCAGTACTTC.

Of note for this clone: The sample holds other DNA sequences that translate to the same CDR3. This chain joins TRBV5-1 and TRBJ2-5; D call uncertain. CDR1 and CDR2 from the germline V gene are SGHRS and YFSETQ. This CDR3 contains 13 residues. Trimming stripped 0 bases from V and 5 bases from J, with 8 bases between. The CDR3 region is CASSLGGGETQYF. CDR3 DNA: TGCGCCAGCAGCTTGGGCGGTGGCGAGACCCAGTACTTC.

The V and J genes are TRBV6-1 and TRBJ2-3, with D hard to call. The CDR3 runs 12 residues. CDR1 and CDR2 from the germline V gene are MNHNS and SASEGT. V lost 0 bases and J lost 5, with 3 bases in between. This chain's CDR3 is CASSEAGDTQYF. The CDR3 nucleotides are TGTGCCAGCAGTGAAGCGGGAGATACGCAGTATTTT.

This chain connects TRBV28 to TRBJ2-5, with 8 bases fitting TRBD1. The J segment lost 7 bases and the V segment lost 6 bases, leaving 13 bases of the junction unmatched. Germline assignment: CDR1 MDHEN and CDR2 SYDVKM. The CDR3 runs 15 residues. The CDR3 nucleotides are TGTGCCAGCAGATTTAAGACAGGGGTTTCGGGGACCCAGTACTTC. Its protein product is CASRFKTGVSGTQYF.

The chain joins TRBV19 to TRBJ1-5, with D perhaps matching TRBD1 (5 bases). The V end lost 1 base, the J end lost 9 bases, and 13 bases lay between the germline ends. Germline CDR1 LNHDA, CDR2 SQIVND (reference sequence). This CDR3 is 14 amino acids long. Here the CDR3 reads CASSIGGGDRPQHF. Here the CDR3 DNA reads TGTGCCAGTAGTATAGGGGGAGGGGATCGGCCCCAGCATTTT.

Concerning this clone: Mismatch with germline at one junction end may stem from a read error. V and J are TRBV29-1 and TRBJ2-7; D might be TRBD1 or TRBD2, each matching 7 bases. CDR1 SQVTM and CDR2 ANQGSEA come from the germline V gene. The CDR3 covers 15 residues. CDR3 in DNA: TGCAGCGTTAAAGAGGGGGGGACAGTCTCCAGCGAGCAGTACTTC. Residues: CSVKEGGTVSSEQYF.

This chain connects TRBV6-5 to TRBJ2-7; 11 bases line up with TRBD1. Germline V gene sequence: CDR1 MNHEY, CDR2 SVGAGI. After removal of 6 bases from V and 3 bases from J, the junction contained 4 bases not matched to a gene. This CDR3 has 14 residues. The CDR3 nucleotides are TGTGCCAGCAGGGACAGGGGGCGCCGCTACGAGCAGTACTTC. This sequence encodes CASRDRGRRYEQYF.

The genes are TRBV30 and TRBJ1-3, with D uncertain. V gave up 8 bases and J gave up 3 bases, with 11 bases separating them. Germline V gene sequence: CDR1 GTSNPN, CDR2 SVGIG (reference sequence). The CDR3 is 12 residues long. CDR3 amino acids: CANHPGGNTIYF. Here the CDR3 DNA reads TGTGCCAACCATCCGGGTGGAAACACCATATATTTT.

This chain's CDR3 is CASSVTTSSYNEQFF. DNA of the CDR3: TGTGCCAGCAGCGTAACTACTTCTTCCTACAATGAGCAGTTCTTC. The J gene is TRBJ2-1, the V gene TRBV9; no clear D. This CDR3 has 15 amino acids. The V gene lost 1 base and the J gene lost 1 base, with 9 bases spanning the gap. The germline CDR1 and CDR2 sequences are SGDLS and YYNGEE.

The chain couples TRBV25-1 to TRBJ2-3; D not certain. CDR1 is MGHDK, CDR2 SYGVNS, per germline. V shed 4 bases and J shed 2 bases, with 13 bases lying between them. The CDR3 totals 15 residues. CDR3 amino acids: CASSGTQADTDTQYF. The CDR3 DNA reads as TGTGCCAGCAGTGGAACGCAGGCAGACACAGATACGCAGTATTTT. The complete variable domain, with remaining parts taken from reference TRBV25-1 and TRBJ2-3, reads EADIYQTPRYLVIGTGKKITLECSQTMGHDKMYWYQQDPGMELHLIHYSYGVNSTEKGDLSSESTVSRIRTEHFPLTLESARPSHTSQYLCASSGTQADTDTQYFGPGTRLTVL.

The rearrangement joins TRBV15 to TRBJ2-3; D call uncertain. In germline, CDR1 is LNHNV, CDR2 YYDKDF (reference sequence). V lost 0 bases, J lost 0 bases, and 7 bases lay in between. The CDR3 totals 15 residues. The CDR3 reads CATSRDRSSTDTQYF. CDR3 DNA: TGTGCCACCAGCAGAGATCGGAGCAGCACAGATACGCAGTATTTT. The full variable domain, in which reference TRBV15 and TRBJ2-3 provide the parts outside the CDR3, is DAMVIQNPRYQVTQFGKPVTLSCSQTLNHNVMYWYQQKSSQAPKLLFHYYDKDFNNEADTPDNFQSRRPNTSFCFLDIRSPGLGDTAMYLCATSRDRSSTDTQYFGPGTRLTVL.

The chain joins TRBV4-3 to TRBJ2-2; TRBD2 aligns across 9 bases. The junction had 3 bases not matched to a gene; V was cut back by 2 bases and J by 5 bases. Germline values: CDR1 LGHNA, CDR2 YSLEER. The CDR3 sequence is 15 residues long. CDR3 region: CASSQRSGGTGELFF. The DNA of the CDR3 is TGCGCCAGCAGCCAACGGAGCGGGGGGACCGGGGAGCTGTTTTTT.

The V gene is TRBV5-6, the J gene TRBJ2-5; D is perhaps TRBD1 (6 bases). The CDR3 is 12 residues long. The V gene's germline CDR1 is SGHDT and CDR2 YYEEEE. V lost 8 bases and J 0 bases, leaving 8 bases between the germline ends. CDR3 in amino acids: CASRDNQETQYF. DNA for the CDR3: TGTGCCAGTCGGGACAACCAAGAGACCCAGTACTTC.

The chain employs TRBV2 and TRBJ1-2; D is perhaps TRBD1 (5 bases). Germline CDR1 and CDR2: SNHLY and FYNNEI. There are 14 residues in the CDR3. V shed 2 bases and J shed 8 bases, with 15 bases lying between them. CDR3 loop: CASSETGQGVGYTF. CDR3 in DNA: TGTGCCAGCAGTGAAACCGGCCAGGGTGTCGGCTACACCTTC. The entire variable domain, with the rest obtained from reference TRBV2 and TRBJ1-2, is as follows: EPEVTQTPSHQVTQMGQEVILRCVPISNHLYFYWYRQILGQKVEFLVSFYNNEISEKSEIFDDQFSVERPDGSNFTLKIRSTKLEDSAMYFCASSETGQGVGYTFGSGTRLTVV.

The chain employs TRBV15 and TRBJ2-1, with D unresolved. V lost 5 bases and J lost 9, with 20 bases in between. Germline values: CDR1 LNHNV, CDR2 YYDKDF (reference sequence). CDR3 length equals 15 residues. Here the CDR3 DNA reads TGTGCCACCAGCTCCACGTATTGGGGTTCGGCTGAGCAGTTCTTC. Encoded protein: CATSSTYWGSAEQFF.

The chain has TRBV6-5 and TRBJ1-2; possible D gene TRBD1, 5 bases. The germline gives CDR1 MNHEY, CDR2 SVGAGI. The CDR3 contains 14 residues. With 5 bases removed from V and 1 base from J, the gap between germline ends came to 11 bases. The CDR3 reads CASSQPGLNYGYTF. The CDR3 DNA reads TGTGCCAGCAGTCAGCCGGGACTTAACTATGGCTACACCTTC.

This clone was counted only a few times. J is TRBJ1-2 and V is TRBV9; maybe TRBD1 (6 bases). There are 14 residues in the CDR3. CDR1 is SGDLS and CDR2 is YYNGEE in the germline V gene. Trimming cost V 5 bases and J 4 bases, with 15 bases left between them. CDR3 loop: CASSESGEGYGYTF. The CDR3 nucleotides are TGTGCCAGCAGTGAATCAGGGGAAGGCTATGGCTACACCTTC.

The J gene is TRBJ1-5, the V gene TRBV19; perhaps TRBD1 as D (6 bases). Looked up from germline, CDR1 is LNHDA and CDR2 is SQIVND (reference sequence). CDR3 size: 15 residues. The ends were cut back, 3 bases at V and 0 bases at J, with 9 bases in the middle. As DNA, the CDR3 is TGTGCCAGTAGTATCGGGGGCGTTAGCAATCAGCCCCAGCATTTT. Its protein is CASSIGGVSNQPQHF.

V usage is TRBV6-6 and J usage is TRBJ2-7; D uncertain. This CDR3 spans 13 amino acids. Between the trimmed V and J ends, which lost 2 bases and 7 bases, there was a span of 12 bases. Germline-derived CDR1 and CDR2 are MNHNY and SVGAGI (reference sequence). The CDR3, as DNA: TGTGCCAGCAGTTACAGGGTTAGGTCGGAGCAGTACTTC. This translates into CASSYRVRSEQYF.